A selection of T cell receptor beta chains follows, all from one sample in a study of control samples from healthy donors and cancer patients. Sequencing was performed with immunoSEQ multiplex PCR; in TCRdb, only in-frame clones are kept and a portion is missing. The repertoire holds about 130,000 clones, with about 91% as singletons. The sequenced sample consisted of blood. The receptors here all came from a man in his late teens or twenties in good health. Each CDR3 is given with its conserved first and last residue. Each record gives: V gene, clone size, J gene, D gene, CDR3 DNA, CDR3 protein. A D gene is named only where the DNA matches it firmly. Expanded clones are given a class, and other clones once, few, many or no size at all.

v_call: TRBV5-4
clone_size: few
j_call: TRBJ2-7
d_call: .
cdr3_nt: TGTGCCAGCAGCTTGCGCGAGCAGTACTTC
cdr3_aa: CASSLREQYF

v_call: TRBV4-1
clone_size: .
j_call: TRBJ1-3
d_call: .
cdr3_nt: TGCGCCAGCAAACAGGGCCCTAGCGGAAACACCATATATTTT
cdr3_aa: CASKQGPSGNTIYF

v_call: TRBV5-1
clone_size: .
j_call: TRBJ1-2
d_call: TRBD1
cdr3_nt: TGCGCCAGCAGCTTGGGGGGACAGGGCTATGGCTACACCTTC
cdr3_aa: CASSLGGQGYGYTF

v_call: TRBV2
clone_size: .
j_call: TRBJ1-1
d_call: TRBD1
cdr3_nt: TGTGCCAGCAGTGCATGGGACAGGAACACTGAAGCTTTCTTT
cdr3_aa: CASSAWDRNTEAFF

v_call: TRBV6-6
clone_size: .
j_call: TRBJ2-7
d_call: .
cdr3_nt: TGTGCCAGCAGTTACGGGAGGTCCGGGACGGTAGACGAGCAGTACTTC
cdr3_aa: CASSYGRSGTVDEQYF

v_call: TRBV2
clone_size: .
j_call: TRBJ1-1
d_call: TRBD1
cdr3_nt: TGTGCCAGCAGGGGGACAGAGAACACTGAAGCTTTCTTT
cdr3_aa: CASRGTENTEAFF

v_call: TRBV27
clone_size: .
j_call: TRBJ2-7
d_call: TRBD1
cdr3_nt: TGTGCCAGCAGTTTATCGATGGAGAGGGGGCGGAACGAGCAGTACTTC
cdr3_aa: CASSLSMERGRNEQYF

v_call: TRBV9
clone_size: .
j_call: TRBJ1-1
d_call: .
cdr3_nt: TGTGCCAGCAGCGGGGGGAGTGAAGCTTTCTTT
cdr3_aa: CASSGGSEAFF

v_call: TRBV10-2
clone_size: once
j_call: TRBJ2-7
d_call: TRBD1
cdr3_nt: TGCGCCAGCAGTGATCGCGTACAGGGGGCCTACGAGCAGTACTTC
cdr3_aa: CASSDRVQGAYEQYF

v_call: TRBV6-5
clone_size: .
j_call: TRBJ1-2
d_call: TRBD1
cdr3_nt: TGTGCCAGCAGTTACTCGAACAGGGGTGTGTATCTAAAGCACACCTTC
cdr3_aa: CASSYSNRGVYLKHTF

v_call: TRBV9
clone_size: once
j_call: TRBJ1-1
d_call: .
cdr3_nt: TGTGCCAGCAGCGTAGAGATGAACACTGAAGCTTTCTTT
cdr3_aa: CASSVEMNTEAFF

v_call: TRBV4-1
clone_size: .
j_call: TRBJ1-6
d_call: .
cdr3_nt: TGCGCCAGCAGCCAAGGGGACCGACCGTATAATTCACCCCTCCACTTT
cdr3_aa: CASSQGDRPYNSPLHF

v_call: TRBV4-1
clone_size: .
j_call: TRBJ2-7
d_call: TRBD2
cdr3_nt: TGCGCCAGCAGCCAAGAGAGTCCGCTAGCGGGGGGTTCCTACGAGCAGTACTTC
cdr3_aa: CASSQESPLAGGSYEQYF

v_call: TRBV13
clone_size: .
j_call: TRBJ2-5
d_call: .
cdr3_nt: TGTGCCAGCAGTGGTAGGGAGACCCAGTACTTC
cdr3_aa: CASSGRETQYF

v_call: TRBV19
clone_size: .
j_call: TRBJ2-1
d_call: TRBD2
cdr3_nt: TGTGCCAGTAGTATAGTTTGGGCGGCGGGGGGCGACGATGAGCAGTTCTTC
cdr3_aa: CASSIVWAAGGDDEQFF

v_call: TRBV9
clone_size: .
j_call: TRBJ1-2
d_call: .
cdr3_nt: TGTGCCAGCAGCCTAGGACTTAACTATGGCTACACCTTC
cdr3_aa: CASSLGLNYGYTF

v_call: TRBV5-5
clone_size: .
j_call: TRBJ1-1
d_call: TRBD1
cdr3_nt: TGTGCCAGCAGCGAGACAGGGGTGGGCACTGAAGCTTTCTTT
cdr3_aa: CASSETGVGTEAFF

v_call: TRBV6-6
clone_size: .
j_call: TRBJ2-7
d_call: .
cdr3_nt: TGTGCCAGCAGTTACAATCACAGAGACCACTACGAGCAGTACTTC
cdr3_aa: CASSYNHRDHYEQYF

v_call: TRBV10-3
clone_size: .
j_call: TRBJ1-4
d_call: TRBD1
cdr3_nt: TGTGCCATCACCCCGGGACAGGGGGGGAATGAAAAACTGTTTTTT
cdr3_aa: CAITPGQGGNEKLFF

v_call: TRBV6-6
clone_size: .
j_call: TRBJ2-5
d_call: .
cdr3_nt: TGTGCCAGCACCAACCCGGGGGAAGAGACCCAGTACTTC
cdr3_aa: CASTNPGEETQYF

v_call: TRBV7-7
clone_size: .
j_call: TRBJ1-3
d_call: TRBD1
cdr3_nt: TGTGCCAGCGGCGACAGGGTCGGAAACACCATATATTTT
cdr3_aa: CASGDRVGNTIYF

v_call: TRBV2
clone_size: .
j_call: TRBJ2-1
d_call: TRBD2
cdr3_nt: TGTGCCAGCAGACTCCAACCTCCGGGACTAGCGAGTTACAATGAGCAGTTCTTC
cdr3_aa: CASRLQPPGLASYNEQFF

v_call: TRBV6-1
clone_size: .
j_call: TRBJ2-3
d_call: .
cdr3_nt: TGTGCCAGCAGTGAAGCCCGTCTAACGGGGGTGGGCACAGATACGCAGTATTTT
cdr3_aa: CASSEARLTGVGTDTQYF

v_call: TRBV9
clone_size: .
j_call: TRBJ1-1
d_call: .
cdr3_nt: TGTGCCAGCAGCGTAATTGGGAGTGGAGACACTGAAGCTTTCTTT
cdr3_aa: CASSVIGSGDTEAFF

v_call: TRBV27
clone_size: .
j_call: TRBJ1-5
d_call: .
cdr3_nt: TGTGCCAGCAGTTCTATTGGATCAGATCAGCCCCAGCATTTT
cdr3_aa: CASSSIGSDQPQHF

v_call: TRBV4-1
clone_size: .
j_call: TRBJ2-7
d_call: .
cdr3_nt: TGCGCCAGCAGCCAAGGACGGGCTGGGGTTGTTAACGAGCAGTACTTC
cdr3_aa: CASSQGRAGVVNEQYF

v_call: TRBV7-3
clone_size: .
j_call: TRBJ2-3
d_call: .
cdr3_nt: TGTGCCAGCAGCTTAGAAGGCAGCACAGATACGCAGTATTTT
cdr3_aa: CASSLEGSTDTQYF

v_call: TRBV30
clone_size: .
j_call: TRBJ2-3
d_call: TRBD1
cdr3_nt: TGTGCCTGGAGTCTACAGGGGACAGATACGCAGTATTTT
cdr3_aa: CAWSLQGTDTQYF

v_call: TRBV11-2
clone_size: .
j_call: TRBJ1-1
d_call: .
cdr3_nt: TGTGCCAGCAGCTCAGGGAACACTGAAGCTTTCTTT
cdr3_aa: CASSSGNTEAFF

v_call: TRBV10-2
clone_size: .
j_call: TRBJ1-1
d_call: .
cdr3_nt: TGCGCCAGCACCAGTGGGACTGAAGCTTTCTTT
cdr3_aa: CASTSGTEAFF

v_call: TRBV4-1
clone_size: .
j_call: TRBJ2-1
d_call: .
cdr3_nt: TGCGCCAGCAGCCAAGAGGCAGAGCAAACCTACAATGAGCAGTTCTTC
cdr3_aa: CASSQEAEQTYNEQFF

v_call: TRBV7-9
clone_size: .
j_call: TRBJ1-2
d_call: .
cdr3_nt: TGTGCCAGCAGCTTAGAAGGGGGGCGCGGCTACACCTTC
cdr3_aa: CASSLEGGRGYTF

v_call: TRBV9
clone_size: .
j_call: TRBJ1-2
d_call: .
cdr3_nt: TGTGCCAGCAGCCCCGGGCCCAGCCGTGGCTACACCTTC
cdr3_aa: CASSPGPSRGYTF

v_call: TRBV5-1
clone_size: .
j_call: TRBJ2-7
d_call: TRBD1
cdr3_nt: TGCGCCAGCAGCTTGGTAACGATCGGGACAGGGTTCTACGAGCAGTACTTC
cdr3_aa: CASSLVTIGTGFYEQYF

v_call: TRBV6-1
clone_size: .
j_call: TRBJ2-1
d_call: .
cdr3_nt: TGTGCCAGCAGTGAACGGGGATGGATGGTCCAGTACAATGAGCAGTTCTTC
cdr3_aa: CASSERGWMVQYNEQFF

v_call: TRBV12-3/TRBV12-4
clone_size: .
j_call: TRBJ1-5
d_call: .
cdr3_nt: TGTGCCAGCAGTTTATTGGCGGATCAGCCCCAGCATTTT
cdr3_aa: CASSLLADQPQHF

v_call: TRBV12-3/TRBV12-4
clone_size: .
j_call: TRBJ1-2
d_call: TRBD1
cdr3_nt: TGTGCCAGCAGCACAGGGGATAGTTATGGCTACACCTTC
cdr3_aa: CASSTGDSYGYTF

v_call: TRBV18
clone_size: .
j_call: TRBJ1-4
d_call: .
cdr3_nt: TGTGCCAGCTCACCAGGGCAGCGGAGTGAAAAACTGTTTTTT
cdr3_aa: CASSPGQRSEKLFF

v_call: TRBV19
clone_size: .
j_call: TRBJ1-2
d_call: .
cdr3_nt: TGTGCCAGTAGTATACGGGCCCCCCGTGGCTACACCTTC
cdr3_aa: CASSIRAPRGYTF

v_call: TRBV5-1
clone_size: .
j_call: TRBJ1-6
d_call: .
cdr3_nt: TGCGCCAGCAGCTTGACATCGGGACCCCTCCACTTT
cdr3_aa: CASSLTSGPLHF

v_call: TRBV30
clone_size: .
j_call: TRBJ2-3
d_call: .
cdr3_nt: TGTGCCTGGAGGGGTACAGGCACAGATACGCAGTATTTT
cdr3_aa: CAWRGTGTDTQYF

v_call: TRBV10-3
clone_size: .
j_call: TRBJ2-7
d_call: TRBD1
cdr3_nt: TGTGCCATCCGGACAGGGAGTTCCTACGAGCAGTACTTC
cdr3_aa: CAIRTGSSYEQYF

v_call: TRBV7-9
clone_size: .
j_call: TRBJ1-6
d_call: .
cdr3_nt: TGTGCCAGCAGCGGTCTAAGTTCACCCCTCCACTTT
cdr3_aa: CASSGLSSPLHF

v_call: TRBV6-4
clone_size: .
j_call: TRBJ1-3
d_call: .
cdr3_nt: TGTGCCAGCAGTGTCGCAGATACCTCTGGAAACACCATATATTTT
cdr3_aa: CASSVADTSGNTIYF

v_call: TRBV6-5
clone_size: .
j_call: TRBJ1-5
d_call: TRBD1
cdr3_nt: TGTGCCGCTAGGGGCCGACAGGGTGGCAATCAGCCCCAGCATTTT
cdr3_aa: CAARGRQGGNQPQHF

v_call: TRBV27
clone_size: .
j_call: TRBJ2-7
d_call: TRBD2
cdr3_nt: TGTGCCAGCAGTCCGGGACTATACTACGAGCAGTACTTC
cdr3_aa: CASSPGLYYEQYF

v_call: TRBV7-3
clone_size: few
j_call: TRBJ1-1
d_call: .
cdr3_nt: TGTGCCAGCAGCTTAACCGGGGCAGGGGACACTGAAGCTTTCTTT
cdr3_aa: CASSLTGAGDTEAFF

v_call: TRBV19
clone_size: .
j_call: TRBJ2-3
d_call: TRBD1
cdr3_nt: TGTGCCAGTAGTCCAATTCCGGGACAGGGGGATACAGATACGCAGTATTTT
cdr3_aa: CASSPIPGQGDTDTQYF

v_call: TRBV15
clone_size: .
j_call: TRBJ2-5
d_call: .
cdr3_nt: TGTGCCACCAGCAGAGATCTGTCAGCGGGTAACCAAGAGACCCAGTACTTC
cdr3_aa: CATSRDLSAGNQETQYF

v_call: TRBV7-3
clone_size: .
j_call: TRBJ1-1
d_call: .
cdr3_nt: TGTGCCAGCAGCCTGACCCCGAACACTGAAGCTTTCTTT
cdr3_aa: CASSLTPNTEAFF

v_call: TRBV18
clone_size: .
j_call: TRBJ2-7
d_call: .
cdr3_nt: TGTGCCAGCTCACCTGCCCCCGGGACGAAGACCTACGAGCAGTACTTC
cdr3_aa: CASSPAPGTKTYEQYF

v_call: TRBV10-3
clone_size: .
j_call: TRBJ1-1
d_call: .
cdr3_nt: TGTGCCTCAGGGGTCGGGGGGAACACTGAAGCTTTCTTT
cdr3_aa: CASGVGGNTEAFF

v_call: TRBV6-4
clone_size: .
j_call: TRBJ2-1
d_call: TRBD1
cdr3_nt: TGTGCCAGCAGTGATGGGACAGGGGGAACCTACAATGAGCAGTTCTTC
cdr3_aa: CASSDGTGGTYNEQFF

v_call: TRBV11-2
clone_size: once
j_call: TRBJ2-5
d_call: TRBD1
cdr3_nt: TGTGCCAGCAGCTTAGGGGGGACAGGGGAAGAGACCCAGTACTTC
cdr3_aa: CASSLGGTGEETQYF

v_call: TRBV7-9
clone_size: .
j_call: TRBJ1-1
d_call: TRBD1
cdr3_nt: TGTGCCAGCAGTTTACGACAGGGCGAGACTGAAGCTTTCTTT
cdr3_aa: CASSLRQGETEAFF

v_call: TRBV4-1
clone_size: .
j_call: TRBJ1-1
d_call: .
cdr3_nt: TGCGCCAGCAGCCAAGAGTACCCGCCGGGGGACGGTGTCGAAGCTTTCTTT
cdr3_aa: CASSQEYPPGDGVEAFF

v_call: TRBV12-5
clone_size: once
j_call: TRBJ1-5
d_call: .
cdr3_nt: TGTGCTAGTGGTTTTCACGGGGGGCGCGGCAATCAGCCCCAGCATTTT
cdr3_aa: CASGFHGGRGNQPQHF

v_call: TRBV2
clone_size: .
j_call: TRBJ1-5
d_call: .
cdr3_nt: TGTGCCAGCAAGCCTAGGGCGGTTAGCAATCAGCCCCAGCATTTT
cdr3_aa: CASKPRAVSNQPQHF

v_call: TRBV5-1
clone_size: .
j_call: TRBJ2-7
d_call: TRBD1
cdr3_nt: TGCGCCAGCAGCTTGAAACAGGGGACCGTCTACGAGCAGTACTTC
cdr3_aa: CASSLKQGTVYEQYF